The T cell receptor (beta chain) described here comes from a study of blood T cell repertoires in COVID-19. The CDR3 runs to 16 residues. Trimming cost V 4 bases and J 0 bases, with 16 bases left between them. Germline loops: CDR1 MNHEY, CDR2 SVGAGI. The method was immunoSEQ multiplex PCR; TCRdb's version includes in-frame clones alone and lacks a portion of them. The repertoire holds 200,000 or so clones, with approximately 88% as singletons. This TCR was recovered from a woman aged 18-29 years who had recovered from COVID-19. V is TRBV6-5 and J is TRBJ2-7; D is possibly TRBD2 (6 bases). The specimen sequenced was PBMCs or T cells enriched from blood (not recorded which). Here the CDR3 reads CASSLTSGTYSYEQYF. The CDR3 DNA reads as TGTGCCAGCAGTTTGACCTCCGGGACTTACTCCTACGAGCAGTACTTC.